These T cell receptor beta chains were read from a single sample in a study of blood T cells in healthy people across ages. TCRdb re-called the 5' RACE reads with MiXCR, one entry per CDR3 protein. The sample comprises some 1.6 million distinct CDR3 sequences, almost 35% of which are singletons, and 10% to 12% rests with the top ten. The sequenced sample consisted of blood. The source of these receptors is a woman in her twenties or thirties in good health. Each CDR3 is given with its conserved first and last residue. The D gene is left open where the match is weak. The size field is filled for only some rows; it gives once, few, many or a size class.

clone_size	d_call	v_call	j_call	cdr3_aa	cdr3_nt
few	-	TRBV5-1	TRBJ1-3	CASSLGHPNSGNTIYF	TGCGCCAGCAGCTTGGGACATCCAAACTCTGGAAACACCATATATTTT
few	-	TRBV10-3	TRBJ1-1	CAIGQNTEAFF	TGTGCCATCGGCCAGAACACTGAAGCTTTCTTT
-	-	TRBV7-9	TRBJ1-2	CAGSLGGSNYGYTF	TGTGCCGGCAGCTTAGGCGGCAGTAACTATGGCTACACCTTC
few	-	TRBV7-9	TRBJ2-7	CASSAPATTYEQYF	TGTGCCAGCAGCGCCCCTGCAACCACCTACGAGCAGTACTTC
-	-	TRBV28	TRBJ2-7	CASSWTVKYEQYF	TGTGCCAGCAGTTGGACAGTGAAATACGAGCAGTACTTC
-	-	TRBV3-1	TRBJ1-5	CASSHTSFNQPQHF	TGTGCCAGCAGCCATACCAGTTTCAATCAGCCCCAGCATTTT
-	TRBD2	TRBV20-1	TRBJ2-1	CSARNDGTSGVSLNEQFF	TGCAGTGCTAGGAATGATGGGACTAGCGGGGTTTCGCTAAATGAGCAGTTCTTC
-	TRBD2	TRBV5-1	TRBJ2-3	CASSPPAGAGTQYF	TGCGCCAGCAGCCCCCCGGCGGGAGCGGGTACGCAGTATTTT
once	TRBD1	TRBV28	TRBJ2-7	CASSQTIGQASYEQYF	TGTGCCAGCAGCCAGACAATAGGACAGGCCAGCTACGAGCAGTACTTC
-	TRBD2	TRBV4-1	TRBJ2-3	CASSQGAGGTFAQYF	TGCGCCAGCAGCCAAGGGGCGGGGGGAACGTTCGCGCAGTATTTT
many	TRBD2	TRBV7-9	TRBJ2-3	CASGPSGTSTDTQYF	TGTGCCAGCGGTCCTAGCGGTACTAGCACAGATACGCAGTATTTT
-	TRBD2	TRBV28	TRBJ2-7	CARPGERGEQYF	TGTGCCCGTCCCGGGGAGCGGGGCGAGCAGTACTTC
few	-	TRBV3-1	TRBJ2-3	CASSQLRGTSTDTQYF	TGTGCCAGCAGCCAGCTTAGGGGGACCAGCACAGATACGCAGTATTTT
many	-	TRBV6-2/TRBV6-3	TRBJ2-3	CASRPAGGTDTQYF	TGTGCCAGCCGTCCAGCGGGCGGCACAGATACGCAGTATTTT
-	-	TRBV20-1	TRBJ2-1	CSATDSHNEQFF	TGCAGTGCTACGGACAGCCACAATGAGCAGTTCTTC
few	TRBD2	TRBV20-1	TRBJ2-3	CSADGRDYSTDTQYF	TGCAGTGCCGACGGGAGGGATTATAGCACAGATACGCAGTATTTT
few	TRBD1	TRBV11-2	TRBJ2-1	CASSRTGTVENNEQFF	TGTGCCAGCAGCCGAACAGGGACAGTGGAGAACAATGAGCAGTTCTTC
-	-	TRBV6-5	TRBJ2-3	CASSRRVRDTQYF	TGTGCCAGCAGCCGCCGGGTACGGGATACGCAGTATTTT
-	TRBD1	TRBV20-1	TRBJ1-5	CSACDRDQPQHF	TGCAGTGCGTGCGACAGGGATCAGCCCCAGCATTTT
-	-	TRBV27	TRBJ2-1	CASSFGVEGRWRYNEQFF	TGTGCCAGCAGTTTTGGGGTTGAGGGGCGGTGGCGGTACAATGAGCAGTTCTTC
-	TRBD1	TRBV27	TRBJ2-2	CASRRRDRESGELFF	TGTGCCAGCAGACGTCGGGACAGGGAGTCCGGGGAGCTGTTTTTT
few	TRBD1	TRBV12-3/TRBV12-4	TRBJ1-5	CASSPSTTGYQPQHF	TGTGCCAGCAGTCCTTCCACGACAGGGTATCAGCCCCAGCATTTT
-	-	TRBV6-1	TRBJ2-4	CASSSDRLAKNIQYF	TGTGCCAGCAGTTCGGACAGACTAGCCAAAAACATTCAGTACTTC
-	-	TRBV27	TRBJ2-1	CASTPRGRGSYNEQFF	TGTGCCAGCACCCCGAGGGGCAGGGGTTCCTACAATGAGCAGTTCTTC
-	-	TRBV6-6	TRBJ1-6	CASSSWTLNYNSPLHF	TGTGCCAGCAGTTCTTGGACACTCAACTATAATTCACCCCTCCACTTT
-	-	TRBV12-3/TRBV12-4	TRBJ2-7	CASSPFKRTTRGHEQYF	TGTGCCAGCAGTCCATTTAAGAGGACAACCAGAGGCCACGAGCAGTACTTC
-	-	TRBV6-1	TRBJ2-1	CASSNGQRIYNEQFF	TGTGCCAGCAGTAACGGACAGAGGATCTACAATGAGCAGTTCTTC
many	TRBD2	TRBV6-1	TRBJ2-5	CASSEGLAGAETQYF	TGTGCCAGCAGTGAGGGACTAGCGGGGGCTGAGACCCAGTACTTC
few	TRBD2	TRBV7-9	TRBJ2-7	CANNQAGGPYEQYF	TGTGCCAACAACCAAGCGGGAGGGCCGTACGAGCAGTACTTC
-	-	TRBV7-9	TRBJ2-7	CASNSQILTVQPHEQYF	TGTGCCAGCAACTCCCAAATACTAACGGTCCAACCCCACGAGCAGTACTTC
-	-	TRBV18	TRBJ1-2	CASSPPGVPYGYTF	TGTGCCAGCTCACCACCCGGGGTTCCCTATGGCTACACCTTC
-	TRBD2	TRBV20-1	TRBJ2-5	CSARGLAGALETQYF	TGCAGTGCCCGAGGACTAGCGGGTGCCCTGGAGACCCAGTACTTC
-	-	TRBV5-1	TRBJ2-5	CASSLLGPLVQETQYF	TGCGCCAGCAGCTTGTTAGGCCCCTTAGTCCAAGAGACCCAGTACTTC
-	TRBD2	TRBV20-1	TRBJ2-3	CSARPAGGRNTQYF	TGCAGTGCTAGACCGGCGGGGGGGCGAAATACGCAGTATTTT
-	TRBD2	TRBV7-8	TRBJ2-1	CASSSSRGSTYNEQFF	TGTGCCAGCAGCTCTTCCCGCGGGAGTACCTACAATGAGCAGTTCTTC
-	TRBD1	TRBV5-1	TRBJ2-7	CASSLDARGLYEQYF	TGCGCCAGCAGCTTGGACGCCAGGGGGCTCTACGAGCAGTACTTC